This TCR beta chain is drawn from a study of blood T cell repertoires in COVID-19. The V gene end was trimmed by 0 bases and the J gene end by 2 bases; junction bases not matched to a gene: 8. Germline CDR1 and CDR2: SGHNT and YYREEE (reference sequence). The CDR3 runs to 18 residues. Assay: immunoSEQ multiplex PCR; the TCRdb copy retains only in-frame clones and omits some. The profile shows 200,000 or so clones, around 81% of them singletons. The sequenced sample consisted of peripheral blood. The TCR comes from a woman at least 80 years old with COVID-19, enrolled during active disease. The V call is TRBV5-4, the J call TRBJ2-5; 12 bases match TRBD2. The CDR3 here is CASSLALAGGEGQETQYF. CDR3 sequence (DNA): TGTGCCAGCAGCTTGGCGCTAGCGGGAGGGGAAGGTCAAGAGACCCAGTACTTC.